The 13 T cell receptor beta chains presented below share a single source sample, sequenced in a study of blood T cells in healthy people across ages. Next came a second PCR, run for about 6 to 12 cycles, which used a sample-barcoded 5' primer along with a J-beta primer mix. From the 5' RACE reads, TCRdb called clonotypes with MiXCR, one entry per CDR3 protein. The sample lists 750,000 to 1,000,000 distinct CDR3 sequences; 25% to 30% were seen once. Separately, the same data were catalogued under a study of T cells of mothers and their children.

The specimen was blood. These receptors all stem from a woman between 40 and 50 years old in good health.

The chain employs TRBV9 and TRBJ1-1; unclear D gene. The CDR3 totals 16 residues. V was trimmed by 2 bases and J by 1 base, leaving 15 bases between them. Germline CDR1 SGDLS, CDR2 YYNGEE. This CDR3 reads CASSVEEGRRNTEAFF. The CDR3 coding sequence is TGTGCCAGCAGCGTGGAGGAGGGCCGGAGGAACACTGAAGCTTTCTTT.

J is TRBJ2-2 and V is TRBV7-2; TRBD1 is a possible D gene (6 bases). The V gene's germline CDR1 is SGHTA and CDR2 FQGNSA. Trimming stripped 6 bases from V and 6 bases from J, with 11 bases between. This CDR3 is built from 13 residues. The CDR3, as DNA: TGTGCCAGCAGATTTGAGGGGGCCGGGGAGCTGTTTTTT. Translated: CASRFEGAGELFF.

This clonotype has just a few counts. This sequence joins TRBV19 and TRBJ2-3; D gene ambiguous. Looked up from germline, CDR1 is LNHDA and CDR2 is SQIVND (reference sequence). The CDR3 is 15 amino acids. The V end was cut by 3 bases, the J end by 0 bases, with 10 bases between. The CDR3 region has the DNA TGTGCCAGTAGTATTTTGCTCGGCAGCACAGATACGCAGTATTTT. Encoded protein: CASSILLGSTDTQYF.

This clonotype showed up many times. The V gene is TRBV10-3, the J gene TRBJ2-1; D not certain. CDR3 length: 16 amino acids. Looked up from germline, CDR1 is ENHRY and CDR2 is SYGVKD. V was cut by 0 bases and J by 8 bases, with 17 bases left in between. The CDR3 DNA reads as TGTGCCATCAGTGAGTCGACGGGCCGTCGCACAGATGAGCAGTTCTTC. Translated: CAISESTGRRTDEQFF.

The chain employs TRBV3-1 and TRBJ1-2; weak D call: TRBD1 (6 bases). Per the germline V gene, CDR1 is LGHDT and CDR2 is YNNKEL (reference sequence). The length of the CDR3 is 14 residues. The ends were cut back, 0 bases at V and 4 bases at J, with 9 bases in the middle. As DNA, the CDR3 is TGTGCCAGCAGCCAAGATACAGGGCCCTATGGCTACACCTTC. It codes for CASSQDTGPYGYTF.

This clonotype was found many times. The chain carries TRBV7-2 and TRBJ2-3; TRBD2 aligns across 10 bases. V lost 1 base and J lost 4; bases outside the gene matches: 2. The CDR3 length is 15 residues. Per the germline V gene, CDR1 is SGHTA and CDR2 is FQGNSA. DNA for the CDR3: TGTGCCAGCAGCTTAGTAGCGGGGGGCGCAGATACGCAGTATTTT. Its protein product is CASSLVAGGADTQYF.

This clonotype was detected many times. The rearrangement joins TRBV6-5 to TRBJ2-4, with D perhaps assigned TRBD1 or TRBD2 (6 bases each). Germline values: CDR1 MNHEY, CDR2 SVGAGI. The length of the CDR3 is 14 residues. Trimming cost V 4 bases and J 8 bases, with 15 bases left between them. The CDR3 spells CASSLGGSHDIQYF. CDR3 in DNA: TGTGCCAGCAGTTTAGGGGGGAGCCACGACATTCAGTACTTC.

V usage is TRBV5-1 and J usage is TRBJ2-3; 7 bases fit TRBD1. V shed 3 bases, J shed 0 bases, and the junction held 4 bases outside the gene matches. The CDR3 is 15 amino acids. Germline CDR1 SGHRS, CDR2 YFSETQ. The CDR3: CASSSGTDSTDTQYF. For the CDR3, the DNA is TGCGCCAGCAGCTCAGGGACAGATAGCACAGATACGCAGTATTTT. Based on the CDR3 plus reference TRBV5-1 and TRBJ2-3, the full variable domain is KAGVTQTPRYLIKTRGQQVTLSCSPISGHRSVSWYQQTPGQGLQFLFEYFSETQRNKGNFPGRFSGRQFSNSRSEMNVSTLELGDSALYLCASSSGTDSTDTQYFGPGTRLTVL.

Of note for this clonotype: A read error may account for a junction end that differs from germline. The rearrangement uses TRBV5-1 and TRBJ1-4; D unresolved. CDR1 is SGHRS and CDR2 is YFSETQ in the germline V gene. CDR3 length: 14 amino acids. Here the CDR3 reads CASSLGATNEKRFF. The CDR3 DNA reads as TGCGCCAGCAGCTTAGGTGCAACTAATGAAAAACGGTTTTTT.

This clonotype showed up just a few times. The chain carries TRBV20-1 and TRBJ2-6; D is ambiguous. Trimming shortened V by 3 bases and J by 0 bases, and 6 bases separated the two germline ends. Germline lookup yields CDR1 DFQATT and CDR2 SNEGSKA (reference sequence). The CDR3 is made up of 14 amino acids. The CDR3 DNA is TGCAGTGCTAGGGGGTTCTCTGGGGCCAACGTCCTGACTTTC. It codes for CSARGFSGANVLTF.

The rearrangement uses TRBV29-1 and TRBJ2-1; the D call may be TRBD1 or TRBD2 (6 bases each). The germline CDR1 and CDR2 sequences are SQVTM and ANQGSEA. The CDR3 is made up of 14 amino acids. The CDR3 here is CGASKQGRLAEQFF. The CDR3 DNA is TGCGGCGCCTCTAAGCAGGGGAGGCTAGCTGAGCAGTTCTTC.

This clonotype was recorded at least ten times. The V and J genes are TRBV20-1 and TRBJ1-4; D is uncertain. V shed 1 base and J shed 3 bases, with 6 bases lying between them. The CDR3 loop spans 13 amino acids. The V gene's germline CDR1 is DFQATT and CDR2 SNEGSKA (reference sequence). CDR3 residues: CSARAGPNEKLFF. As DNA, the CDR3 is TGCAGTGCTAGAGCGGGCCCTAATGAAAAACTGTTTTTT.

This clonotype was seen a handful of times. One base away lies a much larger clone, so this may be a sequencing read error. V and J are TRBV15 and TRBJ2-1; TRBD1 matches 10 bases. CDR3 length equals 14 residues. Germline values: CDR1 LNHNV, CDR2 YYDKDF (reference sequence). CDR3 sequence (DNA): TGTGCCGCCAGCAGGGGACAGGGGTTCGACGAGCAGTTCTTC. Protein sequence: CAASRGQGFDEQFF.